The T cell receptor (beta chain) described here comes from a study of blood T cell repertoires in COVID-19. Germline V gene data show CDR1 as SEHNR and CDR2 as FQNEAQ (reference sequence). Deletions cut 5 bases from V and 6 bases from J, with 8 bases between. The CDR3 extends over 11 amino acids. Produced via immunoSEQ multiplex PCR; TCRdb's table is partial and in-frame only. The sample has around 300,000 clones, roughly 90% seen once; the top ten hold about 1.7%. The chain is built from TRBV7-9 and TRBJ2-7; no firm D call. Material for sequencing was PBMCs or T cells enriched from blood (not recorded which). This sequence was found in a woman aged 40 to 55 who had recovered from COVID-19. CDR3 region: CASSIGPEQYF. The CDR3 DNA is TGTGCCAGCAGCATAGGGCCCGAGCAGTACTTC.